This TCR beta chain was obtained from a study of cytomegalovirus exposure and HLA in healthy donors. The PCR was carried out with 60 Vbeta primers and 13 Jbeta primers. Profiled with immunoSEQ multiplex PCR; TCRdb holds only in-frame clones, not every one. The sample records approximately 170,000 clones, approximately 80% being singletons. CDR3 length equals 14 residues. Trimming cost V 7 bases and J 0 bases, with 10 bases left between them. Looked up from germline, CDR1 is MNHEY and CDR2 is SMNVEV (reference sequence). This receptor was identified in a woman under 30 in good health and CMV-seronegative. The rearrangement joins TRBV27 to TRBJ2-1; D remains unclear. The source material was PBMCs. This CDR3 is CASIRYGSYNEQFF. The CDR3 DNA reads TGTGCCAGCATTAGATACGGCTCCTACAATGAGCAGTTCTTC.